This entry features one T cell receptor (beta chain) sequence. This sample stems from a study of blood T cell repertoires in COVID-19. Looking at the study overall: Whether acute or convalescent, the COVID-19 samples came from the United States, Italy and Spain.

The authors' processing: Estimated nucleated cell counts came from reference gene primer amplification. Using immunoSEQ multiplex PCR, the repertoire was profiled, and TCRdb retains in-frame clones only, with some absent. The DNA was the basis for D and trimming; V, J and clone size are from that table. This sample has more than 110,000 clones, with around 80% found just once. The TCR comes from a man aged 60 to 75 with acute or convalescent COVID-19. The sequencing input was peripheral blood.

For the CDR3, the DNA is TGTGCCGCGCTATTCAAGAACACCGGGGAGCTGTTTTTT. This sequence encodes CAALFKNTGELFF. The chain combines TRBV6-5 with TRBJ2-2, with unresolved D. V was shortened by 11 bases and J by 1 base, with 11 bases between the two germline ends. CDR1 and CDR2 from the germline V gene are MNHEY and SVGAGI. The CDR3 sequence is 13 residues long.